This T cell receptor beta chain was captured by sequencing in a study of T-cell memory formation after mild COVID-19. Study background: Across donors, TCR clusters were largely donor specific.

Study results and limitations: Pre-infection memory already had some responding clones, implying cross-reactive memory joined. There was a balanced CD4/CD8 profile in clones contracting day 15 to 85, and later expanders leaned CD4+. Those CD4+ clones that contracted were mainly in CM and EM (CD8+ ones in EMRA).

Via MiXCR, TCRdb re-called the 5' RACE reads, giving one row per CDR3 protein. The sample includes roughly 200,000 distinct CDR3 sequences, around 21% seen only once; the top ten take 23%. For this clonotype: Its cognate antigen is unknown.

Trimming cost V 6 bases and J 8 bases; bases outside gene matches: 9. CDR1 is DFQATT and CDR2 is SNEGSKA in the germline V gene (reference sequence). This CDR3 has 13 residues. The source of this sequence is an adult woman who had mild COVID-19 (a few samples of this study predate the infection). Cell type and time point are not known. The sequenced sample consisted of PBMCs or a T cell subset sorted from them (not recorded which). The V gene is TRBV20-1, the J gene TRBJ1-2, with 10 bases lining up with TRBD1. Here the CDR3 DNA reads TGCAGTGCGCCGAGACAGGGGGCATACGGCTACACCTTC. Translated: CSAPRQGAYGYTF.